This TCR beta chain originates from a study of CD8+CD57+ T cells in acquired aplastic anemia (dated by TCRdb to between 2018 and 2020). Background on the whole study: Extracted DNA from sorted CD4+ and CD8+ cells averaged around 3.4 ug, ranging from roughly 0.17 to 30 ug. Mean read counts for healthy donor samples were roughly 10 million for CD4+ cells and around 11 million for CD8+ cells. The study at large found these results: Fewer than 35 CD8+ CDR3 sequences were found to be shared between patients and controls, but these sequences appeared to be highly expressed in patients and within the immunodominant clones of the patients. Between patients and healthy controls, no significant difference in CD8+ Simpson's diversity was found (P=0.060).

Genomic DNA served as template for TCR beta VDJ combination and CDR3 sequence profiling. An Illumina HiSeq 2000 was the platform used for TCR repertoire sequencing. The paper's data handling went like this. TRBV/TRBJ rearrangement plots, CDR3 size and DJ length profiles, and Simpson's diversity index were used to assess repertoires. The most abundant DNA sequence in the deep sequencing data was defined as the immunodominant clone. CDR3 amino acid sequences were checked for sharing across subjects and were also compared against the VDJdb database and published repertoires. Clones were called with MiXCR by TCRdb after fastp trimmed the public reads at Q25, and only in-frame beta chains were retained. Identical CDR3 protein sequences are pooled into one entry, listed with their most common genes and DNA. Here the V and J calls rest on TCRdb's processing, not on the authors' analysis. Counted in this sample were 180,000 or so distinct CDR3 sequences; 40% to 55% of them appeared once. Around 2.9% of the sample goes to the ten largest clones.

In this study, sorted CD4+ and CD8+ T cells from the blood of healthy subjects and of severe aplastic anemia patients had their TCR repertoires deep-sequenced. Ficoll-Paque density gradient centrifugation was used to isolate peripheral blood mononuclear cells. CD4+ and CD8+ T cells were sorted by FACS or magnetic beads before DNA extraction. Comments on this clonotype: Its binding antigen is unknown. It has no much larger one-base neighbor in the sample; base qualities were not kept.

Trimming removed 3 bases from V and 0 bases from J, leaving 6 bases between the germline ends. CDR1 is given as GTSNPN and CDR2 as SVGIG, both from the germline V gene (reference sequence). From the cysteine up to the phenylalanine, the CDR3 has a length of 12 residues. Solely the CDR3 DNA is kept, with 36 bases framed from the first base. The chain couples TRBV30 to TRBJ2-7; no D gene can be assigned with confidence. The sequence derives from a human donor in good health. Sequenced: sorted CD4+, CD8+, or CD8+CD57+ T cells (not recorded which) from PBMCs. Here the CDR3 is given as CAWRGSSYEQYF. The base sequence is TGTGCCTGGAGAGGCAGCTCCTACGAGCAGTACTTC.